The rows below give T cell receptor beta chains drawn from one sample of a study of T cell responses to AZD1222 COVID-19 vaccine. Sequencing used immunoSEQ multiplex PCR; TCRdb keeps in-frame clones, though not all of them. Found here are roughly 110,000 clones, about 91% of them singletons; the top ten hold about 6.5%. The source was peripheral blood, collected 28 days after the second AZD1222 dose. The origin of the receptors is an adult who received the AZD1222 COVID-19 vaccine. CDR3s include the opening cysteine and the closing phenylalanine or tryptophan. The D gene is left open where the match is weak. A clone size is listed for some rows: how often the clone was seen (once, few, many), or a class if it is expanded.

d_call | clone_size | j_call | v_call | cdr3_length | cdr3_aa | cdr3_nt
. | . | TRBJ1-4 | TRBV2 | 14 | CASSDRGSNEKLFF | TGTGCCAGCAGTGATAGGGGGTCGAATGAAAAACTGTTTTTT
. | . | TRBJ1-2 | TRBV27 | 13 | CASSLVAGYGYTF | TGTGCCAGCAGTTTGGTGGCAGGTTATGGCTACACCTTC
TRBD1 | . | TRBJ2-2 | TRBV29-1 | 14 | CSVNRGLETGELFF | TGCAGCGTTAACAGGGGGCTGGAGACCGGGGAGCTGTTTTTT
TRBD1 | . | TRBJ1-6 | TRBV6-5 | 16 | CASSYSFARGDSPLHF | TGTGCCAGCAGTTACTCGTTCGCCAGGGGGGATTCACCCCTCCACTTT
. | few | TRBJ1-3 | TRBV15 | 13 | CATSGLAGNTIYF | TGTGCCACCAGCGGCCTGGCTGGAAACACCATATATTTT
. | . | TRBJ1-6 | TRBV18 | 13 | CASSNQQNSPLHF | TGTGCCAGCTCGAACCAGCAGAATTCACCCCTCCACTTT
. | once | TRBJ1-2 | TRBV9 | 18 | CASSVALKETETNYGYTF | TGTGCCAGCAGCGTAGCGTTAAAGGAGACAGAGACTAACTATGGCTACACCTTC
. | . | TRBJ2-3 | TRBV2 | 12 | CASSWITDTQYF | TGTGCCAGCAGTTGGATAACAGATACGCAGTATTTT
. | . | TRBJ1-2 | TRBV18 | 15 | CASSPPVQGNYGYTF | TGTGCCAGCTCACCACCGGTGCAGGGGAACTATGGCTACACCTTC
. | few | TRBJ2-7 | TRBV10-3 | 15 | CAISESGNSWDEQYF | TGTGCCATCAGTGAATCAGGGAATTCTTGGGACGAGCAGTACTTC
TRBD1 | . | TRBJ1-1 | TRBV5-1 | 14 | CASSLGQGAGEAFF | TGCGCCAGCAGCTTGGGACAGGGGGCTGGTGAAGCTTTCTTT
TRBD2 | . | TRBJ2-5 | TRBV6-2/TRBV6-3 | 15 | CASSYFAGGGETQYF | TGTGCCAGCAGTTACTTCGCGGGGGGGGGAGAGACCCAGTACTTC
TRBD1 | . | TRBJ1-2 | TRBV27 | 12 | CASDRGHFGYTF | TGTGCCAGCGACAGGGGGCATTTTGGCTACACCTTC
. | . | TRBJ1-1 | TRBV5-1 | 15 | CASSLAQGVNTEAFF | TGCGCCAGCAGCTTGGCTCAGGGAGTGAACACTGAAGCTTTCTTT
TRBD1 | . | TRBJ1-2 | TRBV6-5 | 14 | CASNFQGAYYGYTF | TGTGCCAGCAACTTCCAGGGGGCTTATTATGGCTACACCTTC
TRBD1 | . | TRBJ1-4 | TRBV7-9 | 14 | CASSFHGTDEKLFF | TGTGCCAGCAGCTTCCACGGGACAGATGAAAAACTGTTTTTT
. | . | TRBJ2-7 | TRBV6-1 | 15 | CASSERSLRSYEQYF | TGTGCCAGCAGTGAGAGGTCCTTGCGCTCCTACGAGCAGTACTTC
. | . | TRBJ2-5 | TRBV5-1 | 14 | CASRTTPPEETQYF | TGCGCCAGCAGGACCACCCCACCAGAAGAGACCCAGTACTTC
TRBD1 | . | TRBJ2-7 | TRBV2 | 13 | CASRDRGSYEQYF | TGTGCCAGTCGGGACAGGGGCTCCTACGAGCAGTACTTC
. | many | TRBJ2-7 | TRBV7-9 | 14 | CASSSPDRGHEQYF | TGTGCCAGCAGTTCACCAGACCGAGGCCACGAGCAGTACTTC
. | . | TRBJ2-2 | TRBV3-1/TRBV3-2 | 13 | CASSQPPRGELFF | TGTGCCAGCAGCCAACCCCCCCGCGGGGAGCTGTTTTTT
. | . | TRBJ2-2 | TRBV6-5 | 13 | CASNPTNTGELFF | TGTGCCAGCAACCCAACGAACACCGGGGAGCTGTTTTTT
. | . | TRBJ1-4 | TRBV4-3 | 15 | CASSQDRGFNEKLFF | TGCGCCAGCAGCCAAGACAGGGGTTTTAATGAAAAACTGTTTTTT
. | . | TRBJ1-6 | TRBV12-5 | 13 | CASAPENNSPLHF | TGTGCTAGTGCCCCAGAGAATAATTCACCCCTCCACTTT
TRBD1 | once | TRBJ2-7 | TRBV15 | 14 | CATSSGQGSYEQYF | TGTGCCACCAGCAGCGGACAGGGCTCCTACGAGCAGTACTTC
. | once | TRBJ1-2 | TRBV2 | 14 | CASSEQGFSDGYTF | TGTGCCAGCAGTGAGCAGGGTTTCTCGGATGGCTACACCTTC
. | . | TRBJ2-5 | TRBV3-1/TRBV3-2 | 14 | CASSQVTNQETQYF | TGTGCCAGCAGCCAAGTGACTAACCAAGAGACCCAGTACTTC
. | few | TRBJ1-2 | TRBV5-4 | 12 | CASSLDSYGYTF | TGTGCCAGCAGCCTGGACAGCTATGGCTACACCTTC
TRBD1 | . | TRBJ2-2 | TRBV25-1 | 17 | CASSGGSGTANTGELFF | TGTGCCAGCAGTGGCGGAAGTGGGACAGCGAACACCGGGGAGCTGTTTTTT
TRBD2 | . | TRBJ2-5 | TRBV27 | 14 | CASSLSGVKETQYF | TGTGCCAGCAGTTTAAGCGGGGTTAAGGAGACCCAGTACTTC
. | . | TRBJ2-3 | TRBV7-8 | 13 | CASSLAGNPSQYF | TGTGCCAGCAGCTTAGCTGGGAATCCGTCGCAGTATTTT
. | . | TRBJ1-4 | TRBV4-3 | 15 | CASSQDYPDSEKLFF | TGCGCCAGCAGCCAAGACTATCCGGACAGCGAAAAACTGTTTTTT
. | . | TRBJ2-1 | TRBV5-8 | 14 | CASSFGSSYNEQFF | TGTGCCAGCAGCTTTGGGAGCTCCTACAATGAGCAGTTCTTC
. | . | TRBJ1-1 | TRBV6-4 | 11 | CAINGGQVAFF | TGTGCCATCAACGGGGGGCAGGTAGCTTTCTTT
TRBD1 | few | TRBJ1-2 | TRBV7-2 | 14 | CASRQNPGGGGYTF | TGTGCCAGCAGACAAAACCCAGGGGGTGGTGGCTACACCTTC
TRBD1 | . | TRBJ2-2 | TRBV19 | 16 | CASRRDRFGIVGELFF | TGTGCCAGCCGCCGGGACAGGTTCGGGATCGTCGGGGAGCTGTTTTTT
. | few | TRBJ1-2 | TRBV6-1 | 13 | CASSEYNNYGYTF | TGTGCCAGCAGTGAATACAACAACTATGGCTACACCTTC
TRBD1 | . | TRBJ1-2 | TRBV6-4 | 14 | CASRQSGTGDGYTF | TGTGCCAGCCGCCAATCCGGGACAGGGGATGGCTACACCTTC
. | . | TRBJ1-1 | TRBV7-2 | 13 | CASSLGGAAEAFF | TGTGCCAGCAGCTTAGGGGGCGCCGCTGAAGCTTTCTTT
TRBD1 | . | TRBJ2-7 | TRBV11-2 | 15 | CASSSGTGSSYEQYF | TGTGCCAGCAGCTCAGGGACAGGGAGCTCCTACGAGCAGTACTTC
. | many | TRBJ1-2 | TRBV3-1/TRBV3-2 | 12 | CASSQGNSGYTF | TGTGCCAGCAGCCAGGGGAACTCTGGCTACACCTTC
. | . | TRBJ2-1 | TRBV7-2 | 12 | CASSFPGTEQFF | TGTGCCAGCAGCTTTCCCGGGACTGAGCAGTTCTTC
. | . | TRBJ2-1 | TRBV9 | 19 | CASSPTLGRGTYINNEQFF | TGTGCCAGCAGCCCCACCCTAGGGCGGGGCACCTACATTAACAATGAGCAGTTCTTC
. | . | TRBJ1-6 | TRBV11-2 | 15 | CASSLAPQQGSPLHF | TGTGCCAGCAGCTTAGCTCCCCAGCAGGGTTCACCCCTCCACTTT
TRBD1 | . | TRBJ1-2 | TRBV27 | 14 | CASSFHTGGLGYTF | TGTGCCAGCAGTTTCCATACAGGGGGGCTTGGCTACACCTTC
. | . | TRBJ2-1 | TRBV11-3 | 13 | CASSLNQDNEQFF | TGTGCCAGCAGCTTAAATCAGGACAATGAGCAGTTCTTC
. | . | TRBJ2-6 | TRBV4-1 | 17 | CASSPHGGASGANVLTF | TGCGCCAGCAGCCCCCATGGGGGAGCCTCTGGGGCCAACGTCCTGACTTTC
TRBD1 | . | TRBJ1-3 | TRBV18 | 16 | CASSHPGGPSGNTIYF | TGTGCCAGCTCACACCCAGGGGGGCCCTCTGGAAACACCATATATTTT
TRBD2 | . | TRBJ2-7 | TRBV4-2 | 14 | CASSQGTSGYEQYF | TGTGCCAGCAGCCAAGGGACTAGCGGATACGAGCAGTACTTC
TRBD1 | . | TRBJ1-2 | TRBV9 | 14 | CASSSLGTAYGYTF | TGTGCCAGCAGCTCACTCGGGACAGCCTATGGCTACACCTTC
. | . | TRBJ1-5 | TRBV18 | 13 | CASSQDTAQPQHF | TGTGCCAGCTCACAAGATACCGCTCAGCCCCAGCATTTT